Each of the 2 T cell receptor beta chains below was sequenced from the same sample in a study of shared clonotypes between healthy human individuals. The naive CD8 population came from CD45RO-negative cells selected for CCR7, without terminally differentiated effector memory CD45RA+ cells. This table comes from immunoSEQ multiplex PCR, and its TCRdb copy is limited to in-frame clones, with some not included. The profile covers some 2,000,000 clones, with approximately 94% appearing a single time and 0.85% to 1.2% taken by the ten largest. The sequenced material came from naive CD8+ T cells sorted from blood. The receptor set was obtained from a man between 18 and 29 years old in good health.

The chain combines TRBV7-2 with TRBJ1-5; D is unclear. Germline CDR1 is SGHTA and CDR2 is FQGNSA. The V end lost 5 bases, the J end lost 6 bases, and 11 bases lay between the germline ends. The CDR3 consists of 13 residues. CDR3 nucleotide sequence: TGTGCCAGCAGCCCATTATGGGGTCAGCCCCAGCATTTT. Translating gives CASSPLWGQPQHF.

The CDR3, as DNA: TGTGCCAGCAGTCCCCTCGAGCTTTATGAAAAACTGTTTTTT. Protein product: CASSPLELYEKLFF. The chain is built from TRBV6-6 and TRBJ1-4; no reliable D call. The germline V and J ends were trimmed by 5 bases and 6 bases, with 13 bases remaining between them. Germline CDR1 and CDR2: MNHNY and SVGAGI (reference sequence). This CDR3 contains 14 residues.